The 6 T cell receptor beta chains presented below share a single source sample, sequenced in a study of blood T cell repertoires in COVID-19. Here immunoSEQ multiplex PCR was the method, and the copy in TCRdb shows in-frame clones only, minus some. The sample has about 150,000 clones, 80% seen once; the top ten hold roughly 0.58%. Sequenced sample: peripheral blood. These receptors all come from a man in his fifties or sixties with acute or convalescent COVID-19.

The chain has TRBV4-1 and TRBJ1-5; D is unresolved. CDR1 MGHRA and CDR2 YSYEKL come from the germline V gene. The CDR3 consists of 12 residues. Trimming stripped 4 bases from V and 11 bases from J, with 12 bases between. The CDR3 spells CASSPDFGAQHF. Written as DNA, the CDR3 is TGCGCCAGCAGCCCCGACTTCGGGGCCCAGCATTTT.

The chain employs TRBV5-1 and TRBJ2-1, with 9 bases matching TRBD1. CDR1 and CDR2 from the germline V gene are SGHRS and YFSETQ. The V segment lost 6 bases and the J segment 10 bases; nucleotides outside the gene matches: 8. The CDR3 extends over 13 amino acids. The DNA of the CDR3 is TGCGCCAGCACTATTACAGGGGGCATCGAGCAGTTCTTC. This encodes CASTITGGIEQFF.

The chain joins TRBV19 to TRBJ1-6; possibly TRBD1 for D (6 bases). Germline V gene lookup returns CDR1 LNHDA and CDR2 SQIVND (reference sequence). The ends were cut back, 4 bases at V and 7 bases at J, with 11 bases in the middle. The CDR3 is 14 residues long. CDR3 sequence reads: CASSTAQGNSPLHF. The DNA of the CDR3 is TGTGCCAGTAGTACAGCTCAGGGGAATTCACCCCTCCACTTT.

The chain uses TRBV15 and TRBJ1-3; 9 bases are shared with TRBD1. CDR1 is LNHNV and CDR2 is YYDKDF in the germline V gene (reference sequence). CDR3 length: 16 residues. The ends lost 5 bases at V and 3 bases at J; junction bases unmatched: 8. CDR3 sequence reads: CATSGLTGGFGNTIYF. Written as DNA, the CDR3 is TGTGCCACCAGCGGCCTTACAGGGGGCTTTGGAAACACCATATATTTT.

The chain couples TRBV7-2 to TRBJ1-1; TRBD1 is a possible D gene (5 bases). Looked up from germline, CDR1 is SGHTA and CDR2 is FQGNSA. V gave up 0 bases and J gave up 4 bases, with 12 bases separating them. The CDR3 runs 15 residues. CDR3 sequence reads: CASSLAGRGSTEAFF. The CDR3 DNA is TGTGCCAGCAGCTTAGCGGGCCGGGGGAGCACTGAAGCTTTCTTT.

This chain links TRBV12-3 or TRBV12-4 with TRBJ2-1; no reliable D call. V was shortened by 6 bases and J by 9 bases, with 15 bases between the two germline ends. There are 13 residues in the CDR3. The CDR3 sequence is CASRPSAPSEQFF. The DNA for the CDR3 is TGTGCCAGCAGACCCTCGGCGCCTAGTGAGCAGTTCTTC.